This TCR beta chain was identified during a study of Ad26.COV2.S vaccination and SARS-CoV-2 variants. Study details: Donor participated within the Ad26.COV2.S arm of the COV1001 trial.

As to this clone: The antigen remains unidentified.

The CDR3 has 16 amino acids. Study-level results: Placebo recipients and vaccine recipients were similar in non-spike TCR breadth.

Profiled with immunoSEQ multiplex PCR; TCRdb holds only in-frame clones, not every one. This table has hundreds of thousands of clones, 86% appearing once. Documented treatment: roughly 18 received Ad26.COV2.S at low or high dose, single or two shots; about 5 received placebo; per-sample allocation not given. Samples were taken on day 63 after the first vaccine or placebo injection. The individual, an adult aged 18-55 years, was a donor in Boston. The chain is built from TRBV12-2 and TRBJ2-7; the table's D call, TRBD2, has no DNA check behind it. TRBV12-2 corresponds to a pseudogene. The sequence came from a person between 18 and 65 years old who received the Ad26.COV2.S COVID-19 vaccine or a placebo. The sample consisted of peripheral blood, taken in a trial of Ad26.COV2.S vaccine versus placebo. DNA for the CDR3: TGTGCAAGTCGCTTAAAGGGCCTAGCAGGAGGAGGCGAGCAGTACTTC. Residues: CASRLKGLAGGGEQYF.